Presented here are 20 T cell receptor beta chains from one specimen sequenced in a study of control samples from healthy donors and cancer patients (dated by TCRdb to about 2020). The library relied on the immunoSEQ multiplex PCR assay. TCRdb's version of the immuneACCESS table is confined to in-frame rearrangements and falls short of the full clone set. An unresolved V gene accounts for under half of the shortfall where checked; the remainder is of unknown origin. This sample is represented by about 77,000 clones; 92% of them were singletons. The ten largest clones represent more than 5% of the sample. Sequencing used blood. These receptors came from a woman aged 60-75 years in good health.

The rearrangement joins TRBV19 to TRBJ2-3; 9 nucleotides align to TRBD2. After removal of 3 bases from V and 4 bases from J, the junction contained 2 bases not matched to a gene. The germline CDR1 and CDR2 sequences are LNHDA and SQIVND (reference sequence). CDR3 length equals 14 residues. The CDR3 DNA reads as TGTGCCAGTAGTATTGGCGGGGGGGCAGATACGCAGTATTTT. This sequence encodes CASSIGGGADTQYF.

The CDR3, as DNA: TGTGCCAGCACCCGTAGCGGGGCCACCTACGAGCAGTACTTC. It yields the protein CASTRSGATYEQYF. The chain carries TRBV3-1 (or the pseudogene TRBV3-2) and TRBJ2-7, with 8 bases that match TRBD2. V lost 7 bases, J lost 2 bases, and 7 bases stayed unmatched. The germline CDR1 and CDR2 sequences are LGHDT and YNNKEL (reference sequence). This CDR3 spans 14 amino acids.

The count of this clone is one. The rearrangement uses TRBV28 and TRBJ2-7; maybe TRBD2 (6 bases). V was shortened by 6 bases and J by 4 bases, with 13 bases between the two germline ends. Germline V gene lookup returns CDR1 MDHEN and CDR2 SYDVKM. This CDR3 is 13 amino acids long. The CDR3 is CASSPLAGYEQYF. The CDR3, as DNA: TGTGCCAGCAGCCCACTGGCGGGATACGAGCAGTACTTC.

This clone came up once. This chain's CDR3 is CASSNGEVGQPQHF. CDR3 sequence (DNA): TGTGCCAGCTCAAATGGAGAGGTCGGGCAGCCCCAGCATTTT. This chain joins TRBV18 and TRBJ1-5; D is uncertain. Germline V CDR1 and CDR2: KGHSH, LQKENI. This CDR3 is built from 14 residues. Trimming left V 5 bases short and J 7 bases short, with 15 bases between.

This clone was found once. This chain uses TRBV28 with TRBJ1-1; D ambiguous. The germline V gene has CDR1 MDHEN and CDR2 SYDVKM. The CDR3 is made up of 9 amino acids. Trimming pared 7 bases from V and 6 bases from J, leaving 3 bases between. Here the CDR3 DNA reads TGTGCCAGCAAGGCTGAAGCTTTCTTT. It translates to CASKAEAFF.

The V and J genes are TRBV7-9 and TRBJ2-7; D possibly corresponds to TRBD2 (6 bases). V lost 2 bases and J lost 6, with 14 bases in between. From germline, CDR1 is SEHNR and CDR2 FQNEAQ (reference sequence). CDR3 length: 14 residues. In DNA, the CDR3 is TGTGCCAGCAGCTTAACCGACCGGAGGGGCGAGCAGTACTTC. Protein sequence: CASSLTDRRGEQYF.

The CDR3 sequence is CATEDRGYGYTF. The CDR3 DNA reads as TGTGCCACCGAGGACAGGGGGTATGGCTACACCTTC. The chain couples TRBV28 to TRBJ1-2; 10 nucleotides line up with TRBD1. Germline V CDR1 and CDR2: MDHEN, SYDVKM. The V and J ends lost 10 bases and 5 bases, in that order; junction bases with no gene match: 4. The CDR3 totals 12 residues.

The gene calls are TRBV6-1 and TRBJ2-7, with D possibly matching TRBD2 (5 bases). Trimming cost V 3 bases and J 1 base, with 13 bases left between them. Germline V gene lookup returns CDR1 MNHNS and CDR2 SASEGT. This CDR3 spans 15 amino acids. The CDR3 sequence: CASSDRTGSSYEQYF. The CDR3 DNA is TGTGCCAGCAGTGACAGGACTGGATCTTCCTACGAGCAGTACTTC.

CDR3 residues: CASSLRDSNYEAFF. CDR3 coding DNA: TGTGCCAGCAGTTTAAGGGACAGCAATTATGAAGCTTTCTTT. The chain combines TRBV28 with TRBJ1-1; TRBD1 matches at 7 bases. The CDR3 has 14 residues. V shed 2 bases and J 7 bases; nucleotides not matched to a gene: 7. Per the germline V gene, CDR1 is MDHEN and CDR2 is SYDVKM.

Comment on this clone: The junction and the germline gene differ at one end; a read error may be behind it. The chain employs TRBV9 and TRBJ1-5; D might be TRBD1 (5 bases). This CDR3 has 15 amino acids. From germline, CDR1 is SGDLS and CDR2 YYNGEE. CDR3 in amino acids: CASSVDGHSDQPQHF. CDR3 DNA sequence: TGTGCCAGCAGCGTAGATGGACATAGCGATCAGCCCCAGCATTTT.

This chain connects TRBV30 to TRBJ1-4; maybe TRBD1 (6 bases). Trimming stripped 0 bases from V and 7 bases from J, with 12 bases between. This CDR3 has 14 amino acids. Germline CDR1 reads GTSNPN; CDR2 reads SVGIG (reference sequence). The CDR3 region has the DNA TGTGCCTGGAGTGTGGGGGGGCGCATTGAAAAACTGTTTTTT. Translating gives CAWSVGGRIEKLFF.

This chain joins TRBV29-1 and TRBJ2-7; either TRBD1 or TRBD2 may fit D (5 bases each). The V gene lost 3 bases and the J gene lost 6 bases, with 27 bases spanning the gap. CDR1 is SQVTM and CDR2 is ANQGSEA in the germline V gene. The CDR3 is made up of 17 amino acids. In nucleotides, the CDR3 is TGCAGCGTTGAGCTCCATGGACCACGGGGAACTACAGGCGAGCAGTACTTC. Translated: CSVELHGPRGTTGEQYF.

The genes are TRBV7-2 and TRBJ2-5, with 8 positions matching TRBD2. From germline, CDR1 is SGHTA and CDR2 FQGNSA. The CDR3 has 16 residues. V dropped 5 bases and J dropped 1; count of bases not matched to a gene: 9. This CDR3 reads CASSPVPGGFQETQYF. The CDR3 DNA follows: TGTGCCAGCAGCCCAGTGCCGGGAGGGTTCCAAGAGACCCAGTACTTC.

The chain employs TRBV25-1 and TRBJ1-2; D is undetermined. CDR3 size: 12 residues. V was shortened by 1 base and J by 8 bases, with 8 bases between the two germline ends. CDR1 and CDR2 (germline): MGHDK, SYGVNS. The CDR3 here is CASSESGYGYTF. The CDR3, as DNA: TGTGCCAGCAGTGAATCGGGGTACGGCTACACCTTC.

The chain joins TRBV4-3 to TRBJ2-7; 9 bases line up with TRBD1. Germline loops: CDR1 LGHNA, CDR2 YSLEER. CDR3 size: 15 residues. Losses at the gene ends were 3 bases for V and 5 bases for J; bases not matched to a gene: 8. Here the CDR3 DNA reads TGCGCCAGCAGCCAGGAGGGACAGGGTCATCACGAGCAGTACTTC. Translated, it gives CASSQEGQGHHEQYF.

The V call is TRBV28, the J call TRBJ1-2; D unresolved. The V gene lost 2 bases and the J gene lost 5 bases, with 12 bases spanning the gap. This CDR3 is built from 14 residues. Germline V lookup: CDR1 MDHEN, CDR2 SYDVKM. The CDR3 nucleotides read TGTGCCAGCAGTTTAGACGGAGGTTCATATGGCTACACCTTC. Amino acids: CASSLDGGSYGYTF.

This clone was seen only once. This sequence joins TRBV9 and TRBJ2-7; TRBD1 might be the D (6 bases). The CDR3 length is 13 residues. Looked up from germline, CDR1 is SGDLS and CDR2 is YYNGEE. Deletions cut 0 bases from V and 6 bases from J, with 10 bases between. CDR3 residues: CASSVEGEGEQYF. CDR3 DNA: TGTGCCAGCAGCGTAGAGGGGGAAGGCGAGCAGTACTTC. The whole variable domain, filled in from reference TRBV9 and TRBJ2-7, reads DSGVTQTPKHLITATGQRVTLRCSPRSGDLSVYWYQQSLDQGLQFLIQYYNGEERAKGNILERFSAQQFPDLHSELNLSSLELGDSALYFCASSVEGEGEQYFGPGTRLTVT.

V gene TRBV15 combines with J gene TRBJ1-1, with a weak D call TRBD1 (6 bases). V was cut by 4 bases and J by 10 bases, with 13 bases left in between. CDR3 length equals 12 residues. Germline CDR1 is LNHNV and CDR2 is YYDKDF (reference sequence). CDR3 sequence reads: CATSTAGVLAFF. In DNA, the CDR3 is TGTGCCACCAGCACCGCAGGGGTTCTAGCTTTCTTT.

J is TRBJ2-7 and V is TRBV5-5; possible D gene TRBD1, 6 bases. Trimming took 2 bases from V and 3 from J, leaving 12 bases between them. The CDR3 contains 14 residues. The germline V gene has CDR1 SGHKS and CDR2 YYEKEE (reference sequence). In DNA form, the CDR3 reads TGTGCCAGCAGCTTACGACAGGCCAACTACGAGCAGTACTTC. It yields the protein CASSLRQANYEQYF.

This chain uses TRBV10-3 with TRBJ1-1; no firm D call. The CDR3 runs 11 residues. Per germline, CDR1 ENHRY and CDR2 SYGVKD. V was trimmed by 6 bases and J by 1 base, leaving 3 bases between them. The DNA for the CDR3 is TGTGCCATCAGCCAGAACACTGAAGCTTTCTTT. The encoded protein is CAISQNTEAFF.